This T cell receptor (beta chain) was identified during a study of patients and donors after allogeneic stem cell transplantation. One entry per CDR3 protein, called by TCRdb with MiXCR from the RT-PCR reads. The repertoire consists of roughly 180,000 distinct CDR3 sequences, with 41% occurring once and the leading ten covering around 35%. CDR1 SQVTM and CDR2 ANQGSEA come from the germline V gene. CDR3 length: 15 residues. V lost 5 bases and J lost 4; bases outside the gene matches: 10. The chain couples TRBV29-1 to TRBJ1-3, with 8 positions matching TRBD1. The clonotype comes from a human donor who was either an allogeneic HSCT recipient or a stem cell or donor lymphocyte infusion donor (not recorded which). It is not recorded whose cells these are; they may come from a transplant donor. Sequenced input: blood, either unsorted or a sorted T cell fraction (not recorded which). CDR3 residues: CSVQGTGPEGNTIYF. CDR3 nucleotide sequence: TGCAGCGTTCAAGGGACAGGCCCGGAGGGAAACACCATATATTTT.